A single TCR beta chain is shown here with its context. Each CDR3 protein gets one entry after TCRdb re-called the 5' RACE reads with MiXCR. Here the sample spans more than 150,000 distinct CDR3 sequences, 9.5% to 13% being singletons. The data stem from a study of T-cell memory formation after mild COVID-19. This CDR3 has 12 residues. Germline CDR1 is SGHTA and CDR2 is FQGTGA. Losses at the gene ends were 4 bases for V and 11 bases for J; bases not matched to a gene: 3. The V call is TRBV7-3, the J call TRBJ2-1; TRBD1 agrees at 9 bases. This receptor was identified in a man between 18 and 35 years old who had mild COVID-19 (a few samples of this study predate the infection). Cell type and time point are not known. Sequencing was done on a sample of PBMCs or a T cell subset sorted from them (not recorded which). The CDR3 loop reads CASSSGTGQQFF. DNA of the CDR3: TGTGCCAGCAGCTCAGGGACAGGGCAGCAGTTCTTC.